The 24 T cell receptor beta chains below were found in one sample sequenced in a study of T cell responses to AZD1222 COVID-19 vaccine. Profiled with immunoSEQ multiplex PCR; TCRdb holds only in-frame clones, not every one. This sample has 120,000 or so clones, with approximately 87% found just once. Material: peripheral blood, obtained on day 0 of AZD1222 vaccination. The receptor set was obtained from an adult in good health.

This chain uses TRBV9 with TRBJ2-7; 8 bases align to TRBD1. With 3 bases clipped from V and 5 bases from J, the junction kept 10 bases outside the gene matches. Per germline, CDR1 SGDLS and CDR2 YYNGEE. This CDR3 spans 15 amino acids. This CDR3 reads CASSAGWDRSHEQYF. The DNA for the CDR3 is TGTGCCAGCAGCGCAGGATGGGACAGGAGCCACGAGCAGTACTTC.

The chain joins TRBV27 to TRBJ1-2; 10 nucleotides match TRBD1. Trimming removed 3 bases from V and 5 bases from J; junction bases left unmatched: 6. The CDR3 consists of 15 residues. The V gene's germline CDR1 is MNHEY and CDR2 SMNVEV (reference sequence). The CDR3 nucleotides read TGTGCCAGCAGTTTCCGGACAGGGGGTAATTATGGCTACACCTTC. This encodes CASSFRTGGNYGYTF.

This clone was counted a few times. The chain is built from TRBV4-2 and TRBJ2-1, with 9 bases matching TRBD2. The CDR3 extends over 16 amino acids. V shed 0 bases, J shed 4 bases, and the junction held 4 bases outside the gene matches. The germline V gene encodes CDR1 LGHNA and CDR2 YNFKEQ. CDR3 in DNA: TGTGCCAGCAGCCAAGAGCCAGCGGGAGGTTACAATGAGCAGTTCTTC. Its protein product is CASSQEPAGGYNEQFF.

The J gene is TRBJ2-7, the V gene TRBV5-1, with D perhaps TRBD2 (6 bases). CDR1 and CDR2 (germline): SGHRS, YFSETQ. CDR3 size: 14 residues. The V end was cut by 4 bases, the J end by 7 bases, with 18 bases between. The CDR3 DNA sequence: TGCGCCAGCAGCCCCTGGGGACCGGAGGGTGAGCAGTACTTC. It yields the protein CASSPWGPEGEQYF.

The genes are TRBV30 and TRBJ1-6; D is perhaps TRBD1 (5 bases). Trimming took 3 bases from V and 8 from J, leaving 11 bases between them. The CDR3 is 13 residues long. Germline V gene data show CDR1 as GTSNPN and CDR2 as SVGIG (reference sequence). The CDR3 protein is CAWRRQLYSPLHF. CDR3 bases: TGTGCCTGGAGGCGACAGCTTTATTCACCCCTCCACTTT.

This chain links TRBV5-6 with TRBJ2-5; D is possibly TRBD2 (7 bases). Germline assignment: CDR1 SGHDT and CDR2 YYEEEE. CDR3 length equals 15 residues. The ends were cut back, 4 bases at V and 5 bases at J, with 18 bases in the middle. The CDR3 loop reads CASSARGGALETQYF. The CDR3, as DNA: TGTGCCAGCAGCGCGAGGGGGGGCGCGCTGGAGACCCAGTACTTC.

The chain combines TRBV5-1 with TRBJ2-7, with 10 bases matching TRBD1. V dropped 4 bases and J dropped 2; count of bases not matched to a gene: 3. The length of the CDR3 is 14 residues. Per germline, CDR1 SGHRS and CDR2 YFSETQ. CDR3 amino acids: CASSVGTGAYEQYF. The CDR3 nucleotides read TGCGCCAGCAGCGTCGGGACAGGGGCCTACGAGCAGTACTTC.

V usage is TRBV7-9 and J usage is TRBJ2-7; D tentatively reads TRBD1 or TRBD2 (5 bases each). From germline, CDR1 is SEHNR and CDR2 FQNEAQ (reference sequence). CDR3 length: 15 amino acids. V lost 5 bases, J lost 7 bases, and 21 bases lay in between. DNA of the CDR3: TGTGCCAGCAGCCCGGAGGCAGGGCAAAACTCGGAGCAGTACTTC. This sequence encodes CASSPEAGQNSEQYF.

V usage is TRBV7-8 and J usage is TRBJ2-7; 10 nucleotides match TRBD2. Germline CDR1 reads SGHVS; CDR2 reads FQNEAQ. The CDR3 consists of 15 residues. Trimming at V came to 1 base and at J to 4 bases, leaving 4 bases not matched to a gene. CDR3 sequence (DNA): TGTGCCAGCAGCTTAGAACCTAGCGGGAGTTACGAGCAGTACTTC. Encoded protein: CASSLEPSGSYEQYF.

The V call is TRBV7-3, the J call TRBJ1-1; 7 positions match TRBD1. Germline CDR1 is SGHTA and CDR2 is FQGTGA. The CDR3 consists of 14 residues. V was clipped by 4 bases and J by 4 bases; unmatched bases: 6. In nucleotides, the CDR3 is TGTGCCAGCAGCTCGACAGGGCTGTTCACTGAAGCTTTCTTT. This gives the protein CASSSTGLFTEAFF.

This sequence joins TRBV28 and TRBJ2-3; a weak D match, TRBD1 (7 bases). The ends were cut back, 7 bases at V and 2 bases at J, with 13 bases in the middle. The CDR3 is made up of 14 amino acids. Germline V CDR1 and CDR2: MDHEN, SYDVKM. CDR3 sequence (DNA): TGTGCCAGCACGGCGGGACAGCACACAGATACGCAGTATTTT. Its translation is CASTAGQHTDTQYF.

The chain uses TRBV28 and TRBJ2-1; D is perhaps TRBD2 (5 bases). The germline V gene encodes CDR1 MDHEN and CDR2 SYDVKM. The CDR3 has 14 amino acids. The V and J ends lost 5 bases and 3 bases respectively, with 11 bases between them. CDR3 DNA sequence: TGTGCCAGCAGTCCAGGACTGTACTACAATGAGCAGTTCTTC. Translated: CASSPGLYYNEQFF.

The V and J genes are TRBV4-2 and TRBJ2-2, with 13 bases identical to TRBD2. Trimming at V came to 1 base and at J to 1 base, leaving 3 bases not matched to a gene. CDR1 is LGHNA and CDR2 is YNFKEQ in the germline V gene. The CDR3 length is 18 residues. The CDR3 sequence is CASSQAGTSGVNTGELFF. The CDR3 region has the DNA TGTGCCAGCAGCCAAGCCGGGACTAGCGGGGTGAACACCGGGGAGCTGTTTTTT.

In DNA, the CDR3 is TGTGCCAGCAGTCCCAATCTTAGCAATCAGCCCCAGCATTTT. It codes for CASSPNLSNQPQHF. The chain recombines TRBV2 with TRBJ1-5; no firm D call. Germline V lookup: CDR1 SNHLY, CDR2 FYNNEI. The CDR3 covers 14 residues. V was shortened by 5 bases and J by 0 bases, with 8 bases between the two germline ends. Full variable domain (remainder filled in from reference TRBV2 and TRBJ1-5): EPEVTQTPSHQVTQMGQEVILRCVPISNHLYFYWYRQILGQKVEFLVSFYNNEISEKSEIFDDQFSVERPDGSNFTLKIRSTKLEDSAMYFCASSPNLSNQPQHFGDGTRLSIL.

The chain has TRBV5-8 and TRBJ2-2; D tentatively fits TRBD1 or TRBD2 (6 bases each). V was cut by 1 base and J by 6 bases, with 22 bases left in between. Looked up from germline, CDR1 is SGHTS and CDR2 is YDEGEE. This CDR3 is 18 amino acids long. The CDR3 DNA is TGTGCCAGCAGCTTGTGGAGGGCAGGGGCGACTAGTGCCGGGGAGCTGTTTTTT. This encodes CASSLWRAGATSAGELFF.

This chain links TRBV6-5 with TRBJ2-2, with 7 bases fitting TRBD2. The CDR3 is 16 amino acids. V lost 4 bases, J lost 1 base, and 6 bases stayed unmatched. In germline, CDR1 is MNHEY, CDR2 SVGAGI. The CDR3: CASSLSSGMNTGELFF. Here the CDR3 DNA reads TGTGCCAGCAGTTTATCGAGCGGGATGAACACCGGGGAGCTGTTTTTT.

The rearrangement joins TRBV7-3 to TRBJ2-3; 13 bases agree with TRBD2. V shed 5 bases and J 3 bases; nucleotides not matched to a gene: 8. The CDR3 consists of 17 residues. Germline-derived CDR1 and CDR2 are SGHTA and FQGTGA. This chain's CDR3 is CASSPGGGLAGTDTQYF. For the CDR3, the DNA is TGTGCCAGCAGCCCCGGTGGGGGACTAGCGGGAACAGATACGCAGTATTTT.

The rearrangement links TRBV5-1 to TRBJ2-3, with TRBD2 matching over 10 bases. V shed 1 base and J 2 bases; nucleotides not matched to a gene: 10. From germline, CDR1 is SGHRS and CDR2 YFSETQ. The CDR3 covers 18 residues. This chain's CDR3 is CASSLRHRAGGYTDTQYF. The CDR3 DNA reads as TGCGCCAGCAGCTTGAGGCACCGAGCGGGGGGGTACACAGATACGCAGTATTTT.

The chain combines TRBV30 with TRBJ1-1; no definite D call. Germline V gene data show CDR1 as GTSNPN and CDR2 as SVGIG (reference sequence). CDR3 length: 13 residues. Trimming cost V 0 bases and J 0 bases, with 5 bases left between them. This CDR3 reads CAWSVGVNTEAFF. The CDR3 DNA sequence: TGTGCCTGGAGTGTAGGAGTGAACACTGAAGCTTTCTTT.

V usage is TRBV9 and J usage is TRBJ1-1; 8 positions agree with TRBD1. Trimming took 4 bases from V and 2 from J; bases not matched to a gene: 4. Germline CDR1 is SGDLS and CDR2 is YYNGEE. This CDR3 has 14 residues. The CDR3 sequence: CASSPTGDNTEAFF. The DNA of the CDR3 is TGTGCCAGCAGCCCGACAGGGGATAACACTGAAGCTTTCTTT.

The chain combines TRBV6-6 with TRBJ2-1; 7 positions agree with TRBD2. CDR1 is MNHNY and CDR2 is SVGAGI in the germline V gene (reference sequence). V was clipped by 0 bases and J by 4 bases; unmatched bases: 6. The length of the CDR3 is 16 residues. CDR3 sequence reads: CASSYSRLAAYNEQFF. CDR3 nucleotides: TGTGCCAGCAGTTACTCGAGGCTAGCGGCGTACAATGAGCAGTTCTTC.

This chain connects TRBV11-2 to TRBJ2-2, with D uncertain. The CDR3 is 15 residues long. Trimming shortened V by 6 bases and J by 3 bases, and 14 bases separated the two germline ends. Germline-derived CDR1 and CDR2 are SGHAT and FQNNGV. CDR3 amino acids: CASSPSPGYTGELFF. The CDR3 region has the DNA TGTGCCAGCAGTCCGTCCCCCGGGTACACCGGGGAGCTGTTTTTT.

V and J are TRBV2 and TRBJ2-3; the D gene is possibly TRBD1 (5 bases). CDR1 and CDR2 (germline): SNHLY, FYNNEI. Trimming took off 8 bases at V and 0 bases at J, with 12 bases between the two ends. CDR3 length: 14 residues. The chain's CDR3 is CASPDSDSTDTQYF. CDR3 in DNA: TGTGCCAGCCCCGACAGCGATAGCACAGATACGCAGTATTTT.

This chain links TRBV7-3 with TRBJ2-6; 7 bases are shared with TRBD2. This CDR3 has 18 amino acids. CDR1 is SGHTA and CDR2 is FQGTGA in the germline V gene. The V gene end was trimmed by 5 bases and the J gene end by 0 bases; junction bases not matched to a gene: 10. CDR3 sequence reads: CASSPLGGLPSGANVLTF. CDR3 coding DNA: TGTGCCAGCAGCCCCCTGGGGGGGTTGCCCTCTGGGGCCAACGTCCTGACTTTC.